This T cell receptor (beta chain) was identified in a study of CD8+CD57+ T cells in acquired aplastic anemia. TCR beta VDJ and CDR3 profiles were obtained from a genomic DNA template. TCRdb reprocessed the reads via MiXCR and lists one record per CDR3 protein. The sample yields more than 100,000 distinct CDR3 sequences, around 41% seen once. V lost 4 bases and J lost 0, with 6 bases in between. The CDR3 is 13 residues long. The germline CDR1 and CDR2 sequences are SGHTA and FQGNSA. The genes are TRBV7-2 and TRBJ1-1; D is undetermined. The sequence derives from a human donor in good health, serving as a control. Sequenced material: sorted CD4+, CD8+, or CD8+CD57+ T cells (not recorded which) from PBMCs. CDR3 sequence: CASSSPMNTEAFF. DNA of the CDR3: TGTGCCAGCAGCTCTCCTATGAACACTGAAGCTTTCTTT.